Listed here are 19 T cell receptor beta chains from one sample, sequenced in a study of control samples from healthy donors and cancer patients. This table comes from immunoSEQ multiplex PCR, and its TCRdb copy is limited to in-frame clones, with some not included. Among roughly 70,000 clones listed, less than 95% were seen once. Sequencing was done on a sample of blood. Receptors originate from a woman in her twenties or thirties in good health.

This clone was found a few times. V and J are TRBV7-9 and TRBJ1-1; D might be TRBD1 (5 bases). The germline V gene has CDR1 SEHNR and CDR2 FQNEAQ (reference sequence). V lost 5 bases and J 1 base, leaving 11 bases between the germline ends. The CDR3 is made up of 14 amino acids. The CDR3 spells CASSERQPNTEAFF. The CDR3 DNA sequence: TGTGCCAGCAGCGAAAGACAGCCGAACACTGAAGCTTTCTTT.

The CDR3 loop reads CASRDRVATSPLHF. DNA of the CDR3: TGTGCCAGCAGGGACAGGGTGGCTACTTCACCCCTCCACTTT. The chain recombines TRBV2 with TRBJ1-6; 8 nucleotides line up with TRBD1. The V gene's germline CDR1 is SNHLY and CDR2 FYNNEI. CDR3 size: 14 residues. With 6 bases clipped from V and 9 bases from J, the junction kept 7 bases outside the gene matches. The full variable domain, its missing parts supplied by reference TRBV2 and TRBJ1-6, is EPEVTQTPSHQVTQMGQEVILRCVPISNHLYFYWYRQILGQKVEFLVSFYNNEISEKSEIFDDQFSVERPDGSNFTLKIRSTKLEDSAMYFCASRDRVATSPLHFGNGTRLTVT.

CDR3 amino acids: CASSQPDREKLFF. The CDR3 DNA is TGCGCCAGCAGCCAACCGGACAGGGAAAAACTGTTTTTT. This chain uses TRBV4-1 with TRBJ1-4; 7 positions agree with TRBD1. The CDR3 length is 13 residues. V trimming: 2 bases; J trimming: 8 bases; junction bases outside the gene matches: 2. Germline CDR1 MGHRA, CDR2 YSYEKL.

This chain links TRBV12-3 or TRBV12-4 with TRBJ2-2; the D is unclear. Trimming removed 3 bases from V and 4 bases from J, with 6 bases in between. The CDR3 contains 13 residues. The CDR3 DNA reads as TGTGCCAGCAGTTTCCGGCGCACCGGGGAGCTGTTTTTT. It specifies CASSFRRTGELFF.

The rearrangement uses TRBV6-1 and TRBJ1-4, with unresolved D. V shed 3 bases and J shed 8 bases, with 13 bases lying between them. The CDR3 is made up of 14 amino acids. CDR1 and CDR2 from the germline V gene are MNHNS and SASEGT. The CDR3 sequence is CASSDSFWEEKLFF. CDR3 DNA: TGTGCCAGCAGTGACAGTTTCTGGGAGGAAAAACTGTTTTTT.

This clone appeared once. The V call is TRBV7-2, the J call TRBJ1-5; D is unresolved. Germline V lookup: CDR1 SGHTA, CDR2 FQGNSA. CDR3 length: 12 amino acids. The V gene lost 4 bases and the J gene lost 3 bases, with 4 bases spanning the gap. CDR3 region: CASSYYNQPQHF. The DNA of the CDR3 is TGTGCCAGCAGCTACTACAATCAGCCCCAGCATTTT. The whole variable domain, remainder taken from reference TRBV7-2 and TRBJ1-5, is GAGVSQSPSNKVTEKGKDVELRCDPISGHTALYWYRQSLGQGLEFLIYFQGNSAPDKSGLPSDRFSAERTGGSVSTLTIQRTQQEDSAVYLCASSYYNQPQHFGDGTRLSIL.

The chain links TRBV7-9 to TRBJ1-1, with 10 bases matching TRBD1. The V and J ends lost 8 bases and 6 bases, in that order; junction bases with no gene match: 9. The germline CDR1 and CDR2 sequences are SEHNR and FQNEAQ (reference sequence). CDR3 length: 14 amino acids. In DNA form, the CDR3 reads TGTGCCAGCGGGGACAGGGGCCTGATCCCTGAAGCTTTCTTT. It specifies CASGDRGLIPEAFF.

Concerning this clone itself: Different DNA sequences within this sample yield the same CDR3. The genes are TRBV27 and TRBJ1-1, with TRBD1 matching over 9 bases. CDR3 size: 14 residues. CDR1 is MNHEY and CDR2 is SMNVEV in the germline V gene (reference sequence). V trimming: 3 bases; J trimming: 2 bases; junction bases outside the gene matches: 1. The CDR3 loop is CASSLGQGNTEAFF. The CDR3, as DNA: TGTGCCAGCAGTTTGGGACAGGGTAACACTGAAGCTTTCTTT.

The CDR3 is CASSVVGSGGWNEQFF. The CDR3 DNA reads TGTGCCAGCAGCGTAGTGGGTAGCGGGGGTTGGAATGAGCAGTTCTTC. The V call is TRBV9, the J call TRBJ2-1; the match to TRBD2 covers 9 bases. V trimming: 0 bases; J trimming: 7 bases; junction bases outside the gene matches: 8. Germline CDR1 is SGDLS and CDR2 is YYNGEE. CDR3 size: 16 residues.

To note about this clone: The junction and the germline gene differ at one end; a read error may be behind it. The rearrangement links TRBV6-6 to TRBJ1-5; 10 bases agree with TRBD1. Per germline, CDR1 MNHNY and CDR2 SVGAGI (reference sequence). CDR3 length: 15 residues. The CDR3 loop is CASSYGDRGKQPQHF. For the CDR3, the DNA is TGTGCCAGCAGTTACGGGGACAGGGGCAAGCAGCCCCAGCATTTT.

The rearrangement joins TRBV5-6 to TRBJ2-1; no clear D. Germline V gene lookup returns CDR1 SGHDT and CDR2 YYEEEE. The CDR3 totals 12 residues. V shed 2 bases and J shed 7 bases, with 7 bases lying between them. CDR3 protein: CASSFNRNEQFF. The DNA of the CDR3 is TGTGCCAGCAGCTTCAATCGGAATGAGCAGTTCTTC.

The CDR3, as DNA: TGTGCCGGCGCATCGAACTATGGCTACACCTTC. Its protein is CAGASNYGYTF. This rearrangement joins TRBV11-3 to TRBJ1-2; D ambiguous. The CDR3 extends over 11 amino acids. V lost 11 bases and J lost 2, with 9 bases in between. Germline V gene lookup returns CDR1 SGHNT and CDR2 YENEEA.

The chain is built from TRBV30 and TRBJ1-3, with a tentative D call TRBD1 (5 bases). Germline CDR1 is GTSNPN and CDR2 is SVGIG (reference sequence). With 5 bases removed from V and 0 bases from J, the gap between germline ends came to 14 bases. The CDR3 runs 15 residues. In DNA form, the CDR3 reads TGTGCCTGGTCGGGACTGATGAGCTCTGGAAACACCATATATTTT. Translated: CAWSGLMSSGNTIYF.

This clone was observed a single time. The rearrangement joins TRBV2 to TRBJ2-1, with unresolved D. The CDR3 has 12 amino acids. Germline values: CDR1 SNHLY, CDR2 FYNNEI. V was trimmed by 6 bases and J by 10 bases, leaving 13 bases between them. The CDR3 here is CASRKLGPEQFF. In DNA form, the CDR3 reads TGTGCCAGCAGGAAACTGGGCCCGGAGCAGTTCTTC.

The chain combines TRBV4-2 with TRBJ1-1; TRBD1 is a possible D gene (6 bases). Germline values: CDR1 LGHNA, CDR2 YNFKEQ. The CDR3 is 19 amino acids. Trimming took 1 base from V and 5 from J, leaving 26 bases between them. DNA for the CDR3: TGTGCCAGCAGCCAAGGCGGAGGGCTAGGGGGTCCTATATGGACTGAAGCTTTCTTT. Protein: CASSQGGGLGGPIWTEAFF.

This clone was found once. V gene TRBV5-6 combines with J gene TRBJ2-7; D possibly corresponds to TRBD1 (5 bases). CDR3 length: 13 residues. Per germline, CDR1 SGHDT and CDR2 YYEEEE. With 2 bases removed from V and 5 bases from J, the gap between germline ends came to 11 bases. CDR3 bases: TGTGCCAGCAGCTTTCAGGGTTCCCACGAGCAGTACGTC. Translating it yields CASSFQGSHEQYV.

Here the CDR3 DNA reads TGTGCCAGCAGTCTCGACAGGGCCGTCGGGGAGCTGTTTTTT. This encodes CASSLDRAVGELFF. V is TRBV6-5 and J is TRBJ2-2; 7 positions match TRBD1. J lost 7 bases, V lost 5 bases, and 7 bases had no gene match. The CDR3 contains 14 residues. Germline V gene lookup returns CDR1 MNHEY and CDR2 SVGAGI.

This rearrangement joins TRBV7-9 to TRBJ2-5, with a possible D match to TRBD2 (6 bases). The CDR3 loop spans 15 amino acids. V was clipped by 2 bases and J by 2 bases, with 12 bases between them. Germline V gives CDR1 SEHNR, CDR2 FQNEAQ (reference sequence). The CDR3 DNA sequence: TGTGCCAGCAGCTTATCTCCGGGAGCGCAAGAGACCCAGTACTTC. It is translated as CASSLSPGAQETQYF.

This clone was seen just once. CDR3 sequence (DNA): TGTGCCTGGAGTGTGGGAGATGGAGAAAAACTGTTTTTT. Residues: CAWSVGDGEKLFF. The J gene is TRBJ1-4, the V gene TRBV30; the D is unclear. The CDR3 is made up of 13 amino acids. Germline V gene lookup returns CDR1 GTSNPN and CDR2 SVGIG (reference sequence). V shed 0 bases and J shed 8 bases, with 10 bases lying between them.